This T cell receptor beta chain came from a study of shared clonotypes between healthy human individuals. Study-level findings and limits: Owing to a small donor count, the genetic and exposure-history diversity represented was limited.

Caucasian adults living in Nashville, Tennessee, provided all samples. This CDR3 has 17 residues. Germline V gives CDR1 SGHVS, CDR2 FQNEAQ. The junction had 14 bases not matched to a gene; V was cut back by 2 bases and J by 9 bases. Produced via immunoSEQ multiplex PCR; TCRdb's table is partial and in-frame only. The sample records 900,000 to 1,200,000 clones, roughly 74% being singletons. About this clone: Its antigen is not identified.

This TCR was sampled from a man aged 18 to 30 in good health. Some clones in this sample may be carry-over from other donors' samples. Specimen: memory CD4+ T cells from PBMCs. Described subset: CD45RA-negative fraction. V usage is TRBV7-8 and J usage is TRBJ1-5; TRBD1 matches 9 bases. The CDR3 loop reads CASSLTGRQGVPRPQHF. In DNA form, the CDR3 reads TGTGCCAGCAGCTTAACGGGGCGACAGGGGGTACCCCGGCCCCAGCATTTT.